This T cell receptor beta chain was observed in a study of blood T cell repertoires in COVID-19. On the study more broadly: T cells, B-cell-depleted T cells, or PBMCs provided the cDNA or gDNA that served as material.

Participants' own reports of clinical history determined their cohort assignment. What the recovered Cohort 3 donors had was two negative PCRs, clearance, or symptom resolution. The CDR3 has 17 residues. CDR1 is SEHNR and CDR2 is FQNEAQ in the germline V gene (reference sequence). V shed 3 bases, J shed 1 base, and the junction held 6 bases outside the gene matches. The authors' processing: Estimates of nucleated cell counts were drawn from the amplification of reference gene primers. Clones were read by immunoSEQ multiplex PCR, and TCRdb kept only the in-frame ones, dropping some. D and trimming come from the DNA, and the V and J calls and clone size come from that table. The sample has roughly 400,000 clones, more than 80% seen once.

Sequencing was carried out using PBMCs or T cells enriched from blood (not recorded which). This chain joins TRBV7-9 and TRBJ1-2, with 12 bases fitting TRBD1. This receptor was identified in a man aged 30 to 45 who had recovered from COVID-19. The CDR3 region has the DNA TGTGCCAGCAGCTTCCCCGGGACAGGGGGCGGTAACTATGGCTACACCTTC. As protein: CASSFPGTGGGNYGYTF.